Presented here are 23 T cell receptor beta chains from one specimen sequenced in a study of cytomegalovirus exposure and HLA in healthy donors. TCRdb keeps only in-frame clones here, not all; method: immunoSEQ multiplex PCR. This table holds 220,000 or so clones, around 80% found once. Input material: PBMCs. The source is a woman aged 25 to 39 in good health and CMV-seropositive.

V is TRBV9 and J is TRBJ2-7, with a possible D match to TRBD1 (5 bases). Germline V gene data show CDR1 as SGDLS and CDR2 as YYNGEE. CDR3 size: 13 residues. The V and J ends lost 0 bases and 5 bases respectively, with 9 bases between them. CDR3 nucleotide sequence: TGTGCCAGCAGCGTAGGACAGTGGGACGAGCAGTACTTC. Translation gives CASSVGQWDEQYF. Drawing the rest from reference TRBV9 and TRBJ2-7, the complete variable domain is DSGVTQTPKHLITATGQRVTLRCSPRSGDLSVYWYQQSLDQGLQFLIQYYNGEERAKGNILERFSAQQFPDLHSELNLSSLELGDSALYFCASSVGQWDEQYFGPGTRLTVT.

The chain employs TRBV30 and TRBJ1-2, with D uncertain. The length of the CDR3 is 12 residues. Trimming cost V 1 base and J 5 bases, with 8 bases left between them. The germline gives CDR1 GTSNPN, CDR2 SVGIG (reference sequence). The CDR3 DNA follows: TGTGCCTGGAGTGACGGCCTTTATGGCTACACCTTC. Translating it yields CAWSDGLYGYTF.

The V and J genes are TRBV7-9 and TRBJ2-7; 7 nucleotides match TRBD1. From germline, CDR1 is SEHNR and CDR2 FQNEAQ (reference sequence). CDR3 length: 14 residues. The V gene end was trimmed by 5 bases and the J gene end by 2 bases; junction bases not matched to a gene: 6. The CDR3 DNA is TGTGCCAGCAGCGCCCGGACAGGAACCTACGAGCAGTACTTC. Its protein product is CASSARTGTYEQYF.

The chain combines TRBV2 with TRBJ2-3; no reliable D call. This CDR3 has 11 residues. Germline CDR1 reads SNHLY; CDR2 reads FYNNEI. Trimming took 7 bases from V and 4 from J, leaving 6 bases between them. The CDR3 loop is CASTFADTQYF. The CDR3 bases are TGTGCCAGCACCTTTGCAGATACGCAGTATTTT.

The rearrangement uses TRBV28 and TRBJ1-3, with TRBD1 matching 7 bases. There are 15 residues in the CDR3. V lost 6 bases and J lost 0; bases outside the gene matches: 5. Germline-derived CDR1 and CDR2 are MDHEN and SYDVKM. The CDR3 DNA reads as TGTGCCAGCAGCTCGGGACAGCTCTCTGGAAACACCATATATTTT. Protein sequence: CASSSGQLSGNTIYF.

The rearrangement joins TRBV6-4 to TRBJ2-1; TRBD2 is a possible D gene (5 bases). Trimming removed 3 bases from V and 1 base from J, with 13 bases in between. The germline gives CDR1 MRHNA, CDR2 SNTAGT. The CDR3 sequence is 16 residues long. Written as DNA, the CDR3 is TGTGCCAGCAGTGAGGGCGGTGGGAGATCCTACAATGAGCAGTTCTTC. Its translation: CASSEGGGRSYNEQFF.

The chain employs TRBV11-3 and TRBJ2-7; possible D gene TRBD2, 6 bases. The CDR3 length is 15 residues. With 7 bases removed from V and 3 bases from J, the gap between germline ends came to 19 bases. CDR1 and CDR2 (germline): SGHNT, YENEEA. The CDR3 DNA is TGTGCCAGCACCACTAGCAACAGATCCCTCTACGAGCAGTACTTC. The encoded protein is CASTTSNRSLYEQYF.

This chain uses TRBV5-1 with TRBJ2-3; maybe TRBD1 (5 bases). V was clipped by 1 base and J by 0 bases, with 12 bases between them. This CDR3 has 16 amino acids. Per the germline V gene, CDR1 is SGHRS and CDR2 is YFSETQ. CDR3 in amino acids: CASSLRDRSSTDTQYF. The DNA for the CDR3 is TGCGCCAGCAGCTTGAGAGACAGATCTAGCACAGATACGCAGTATTTT.

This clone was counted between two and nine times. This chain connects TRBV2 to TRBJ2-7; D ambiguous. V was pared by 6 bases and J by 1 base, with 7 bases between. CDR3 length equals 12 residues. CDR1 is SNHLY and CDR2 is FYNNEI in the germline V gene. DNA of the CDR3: TGTGCCAGCAGCCAGGCTTCCTACGAGCAGTACTTC. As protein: CASSQASYEQYF.

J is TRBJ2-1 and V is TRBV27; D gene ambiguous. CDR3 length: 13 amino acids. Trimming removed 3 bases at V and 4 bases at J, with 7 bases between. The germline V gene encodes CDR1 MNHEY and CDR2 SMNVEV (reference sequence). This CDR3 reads CASSLTFYNEQFF. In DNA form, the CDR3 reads TGTGCCAGCAGTTTGACTTTTTACAATGAGCAGTTCTTC.

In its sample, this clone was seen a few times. This chain's CDR3 is CASSFTGKSTYGYTF. CDR3 nucleotide sequence: TGCGCCAGCAGCTTTACCGGGAAGTCCACCTATGGCTACACCTTC. The chain carries TRBV5-1 and TRBJ1-2, with D unresolved. V gave up 2 bases and J gave up 4 bases, with 15 bases separating them. The CDR3 is made up of 15 amino acids. Germline values: CDR1 SGHRS, CDR2 YFSETQ.

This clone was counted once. CDR3 nucleotide sequence: TGTGCCAGTAGTCTTGGGTCAGGCACAGATACGCAGTATTTT. Its translation: CASSLGSGTDTQYF. J is TRBJ2-3 and V is TRBV19; D unresolved. This CDR3 region has 14 residues. Trimming removed 5 bases at V and 1 base at J, with 10 bases between. Germline V gene data show CDR1 as LNHDA and CDR2 as SQIVND (reference sequence).

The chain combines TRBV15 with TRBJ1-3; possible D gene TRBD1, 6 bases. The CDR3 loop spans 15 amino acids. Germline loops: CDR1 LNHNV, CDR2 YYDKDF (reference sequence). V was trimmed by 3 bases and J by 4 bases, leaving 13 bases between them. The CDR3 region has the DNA TGTGCCACCAGCAGGGAGGACAGAGCGGGAAACACCATATATTTT. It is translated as CATSREDRAGNTIYF.

CDR3 sequence reads: CAWSAGRAEATDTQYF. CDR3 DNA: TGTGCCTGGAGCGCCGGGCGGGCCGAGGCCACAGATACGCAGTATTTT. The rearrangement links TRBV30 to TRBJ2-3, with D perhaps TRBD2 (5 bases). The CDR3 covers 16 residues. Between the trimmed V and J ends, which lost 3 bases and 2 bases, there was a span of 18 bases. CDR1 GTSNPN and CDR2 SVGIG come from the germline V gene (reference sequence). The entire variable domain, with the rest obtained from reference TRBV30 and TRBJ2-3, is as follows: SQTIHQWPATLVQPVGSPLSLECTVEGTSNPNLYWYRQAAGRGLQLLFYSVGIGQISSEVPQNLSASRPQDRQFILSSKKLLLSDSGFYLCAWSAGRAEATDTQYFGPGTRLTVL.

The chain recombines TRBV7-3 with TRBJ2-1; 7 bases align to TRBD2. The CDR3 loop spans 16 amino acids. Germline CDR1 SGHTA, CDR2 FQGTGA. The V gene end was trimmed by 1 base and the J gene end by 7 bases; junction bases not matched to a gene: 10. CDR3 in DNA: TGTGCCAGCAGCTTAAAAGGGGAGGGCCAGGGAAATGAGCAGTTCTTC. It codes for CASSLKGEGQGNEQFF.

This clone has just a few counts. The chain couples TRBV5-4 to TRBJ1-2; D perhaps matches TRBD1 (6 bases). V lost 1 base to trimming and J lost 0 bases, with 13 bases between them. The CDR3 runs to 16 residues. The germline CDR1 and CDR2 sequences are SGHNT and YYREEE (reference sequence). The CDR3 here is CASSLQSGGSNYGYTF. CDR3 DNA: TGTGCCAGCAGCTTGCAATCTGGGGGCTCTAACTATGGCTACACCTTC.

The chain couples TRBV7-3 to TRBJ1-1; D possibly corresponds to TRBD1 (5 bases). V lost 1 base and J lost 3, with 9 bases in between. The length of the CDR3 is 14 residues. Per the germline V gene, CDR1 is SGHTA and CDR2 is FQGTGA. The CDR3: CASSLIGGDTEAFF. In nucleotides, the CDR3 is TGTGCCAGCAGCTTAATCGGGGGGGACACTGAAGCTTTCTTT.

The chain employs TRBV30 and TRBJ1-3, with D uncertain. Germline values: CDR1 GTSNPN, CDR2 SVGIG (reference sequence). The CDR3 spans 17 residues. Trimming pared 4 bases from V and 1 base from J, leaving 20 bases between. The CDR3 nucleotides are TGTGCCTGGACCTTCGCGAATCGACGCTCGTCTGGAAACACCATATATTTT. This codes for CAWTFANRRSSGNTIYF. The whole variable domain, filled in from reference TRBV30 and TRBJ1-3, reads SQTIHQWPATLVQPVGSPLSLECTVEGTSNPNLYWYRQAAGRGLQLLFYSVGIGQISSEVPQNLSASRPQDRQFILSSKKLLLSDSGFYLCAWTFANRRSSGNTIYFGEGSWLTVV.

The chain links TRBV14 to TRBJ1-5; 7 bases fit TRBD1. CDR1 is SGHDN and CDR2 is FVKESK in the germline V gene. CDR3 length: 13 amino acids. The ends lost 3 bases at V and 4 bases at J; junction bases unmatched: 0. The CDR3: CASSQTGNQPQHF. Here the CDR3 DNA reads TGTGCCAGCAGCCAGACAGGGAATCAGCCCCAGCATTTT.

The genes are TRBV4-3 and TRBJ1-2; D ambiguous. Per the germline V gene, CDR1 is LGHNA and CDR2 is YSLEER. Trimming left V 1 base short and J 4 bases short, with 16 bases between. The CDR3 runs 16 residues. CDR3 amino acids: CASSQGSASTLYGYTF. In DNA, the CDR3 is TGCGCCAGCAGCCAAGGATCTGCCAGCACCCTCTATGGCTACACCTTC.

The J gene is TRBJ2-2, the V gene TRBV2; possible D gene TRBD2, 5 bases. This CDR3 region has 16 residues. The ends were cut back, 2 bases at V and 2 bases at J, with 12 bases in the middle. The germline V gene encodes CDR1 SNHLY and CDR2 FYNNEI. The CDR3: CASSERRPTNTGELFF. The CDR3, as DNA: TGTGCCAGCAGTGAAAGGAGGCCTACAAACACCGGGGAGCTGTTTTTT.

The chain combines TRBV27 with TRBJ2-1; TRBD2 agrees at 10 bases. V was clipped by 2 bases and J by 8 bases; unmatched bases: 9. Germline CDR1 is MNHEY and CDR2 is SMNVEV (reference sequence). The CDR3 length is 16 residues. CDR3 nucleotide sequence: TGTGCCAGCAGTTTAGGCGCGAGCGGGAGGGTTGATGAGCAGTTCTTC. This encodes CASSLGASGRVDEQFF.

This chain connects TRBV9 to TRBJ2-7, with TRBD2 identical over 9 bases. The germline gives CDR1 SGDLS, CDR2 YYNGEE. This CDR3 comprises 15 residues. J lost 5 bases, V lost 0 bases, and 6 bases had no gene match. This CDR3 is CASSVEAGGPNEQYF. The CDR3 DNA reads TGTGCCAGCAGCGTAGAGGCGGGAGGGCCCAACGAGCAGTACTTC.